Following are 19 T cell receptor beta chains from one sample sequenced in a study of cytomegalovirus exposure and HLA in healthy donors. The PCR was carried out with 60 Vbeta primers and 13 Jbeta primers. The table came from immunoSEQ multiplex PCR; TCRdb's copy has only in-frame clones and leaves some out. The table shows about 95,000 clones, with about 80% occurring only once. The material sequenced was PBMCs. The receptors originated from a man between 18 and 29 years old in good health and CMV-seropositive.

The sample holds one count of this clone. The chain uses TRBV5-1 and TRBJ2-5, with 11 nucleotides matching TRBD2. Germline CDR1 and CDR2: SGHRS and YFSETQ. This CDR3 region has 15 residues. Trimming at V came to 1 base and at J to 5 bases, leaving 4 bases not matched to a gene. CDR3 residues: CASSLTASGGETQYF. The CDR3 coding sequence is TGCGCCAGCAGCTTGACCGCTAGCGGGGGGGAGACCCAGTACTTC.

This clone was seen a handful of times. The chain employs TRBV28 and TRBJ2-3; tentatively, D is TRBD2 (6 bases). This CDR3 has 16 residues. CDR1 is MDHEN, CDR2 SYDVKM, per germline. The ends were cut back, 5 bases at V and 6 bases at J, with 21 bases in the middle. The CDR3 region is CASSPGSAGPHDTQYF. The CDR3 DNA reads as TGTGCCAGCAGTCCCGGTTCTGCGGGGCCCCATGATACGCAGTATTTT.

The chain couples TRBV5-4 to TRBJ2-1; 7 nucleotides align to TRBD1. The length of the CDR3 is 14 residues. Germline V gene lookup returns CDR1 SGHNT and CDR2 YYREEE (reference sequence). Trimming took 3 bases from V and 6 from J; bases not matched to a gene: 6. The CDR3 bases are TGTGCCAGCAGCTCCGGACAGGCCGGCAATGAGCAGTTCTTC. This encodes CASSSGQAGNEQFF. The variable domain in full, with the rest retrieved from reference TRBV5-4 and TRBJ2-1, is ETGVTQSPTHLIKTRGQQVTLRCSSQSGHNTVSWYQQALGQGPQFIFQYYREEENGRGNFPPRFSGLQFPNYSSELNVNALELDDSALYLCASSSGQAGNEQFFGPGTRLTVL.

The chain combines TRBV6-1 with TRBJ2-5, with 8 bases fitting TRBD2. Germline V CDR1 and CDR2: MNHNS, SASEGT. V trimming: 5 bases; J trimming: 5 bases; junction bases outside the gene matches: 7. This CDR3 is 14 amino acids long. The CDR3 protein is CASSPSGGYETQYF. The CDR3 DNA is TGTGCCAGCAGTCCGAGCGGGGGATACGAGACCCAGTACTTC.

This clone appeared a few times. The chain combines TRBV15 with TRBJ1-6; D is possibly TRBD1 (5 bases). Germline V gene sequence: CDR1 LNHNV, CDR2 YYDKDF (reference sequence). The length of the CDR3 is 15 residues. The V and J ends lost 4 bases and 7 bases respectively, with 14 bases between them. The CDR3 reads CATSTGGRRNSPLHF. CDR3 DNA sequence: TGTGCCACCAGCACCGGGGGAAGGCGGAATTCACCCCTCCACTTT. The full variable domain, with the rest looked up from reference TRBV15 and TRBJ1-6, is DAMVIQNPRYQVTQFGKPVTLSCSQTLNHNVMYWYQQKSSQAPKLLFHYYDKDFNNEADTPDNFQSRRPNTSFCFLDIRSPGLGDTAMYLCATSTGGRRNSPLHFGNGTRLTVT.

This clone turned up a few times. The V and J genes are TRBV5-6 and TRBJ1-5; D gene uncertain. From germline, CDR1 is SGHDT and CDR2 YYEEEE. Trimming left V 1 base short and J 4 bases short, with 15 bases between. The CDR3 sequence is 16 residues long. CDR3 amino acids: CASSLRVFHGNQPQHF. CDR3 nucleotides: TGTGCCAGCAGCTTGCGGGTTTTCCATGGGAATCAGCCCCAGCATTTT.

The V and J genes are TRBV4-1 and TRBJ2-7; tentative D call: TRBD1 (7 bases). The CDR3 has 16 residues. Trimming left V 7 bases short and J 0 bases short, with 19 bases between. Germline V gives CDR1 MGHRA, CDR2 YSYEKL. CDR3: CASIGWAGGNSYEQYF. The DNA for the CDR3 is TGCGCCAGCATCGGATGGGCAGGGGGGAACTCCTACGAGCAGTACTTC.

The genes are TRBV28 and TRBJ1-4; tentative D call: TRBD1 (5 bases). CDR3 length: 15 amino acids. Trimming cost V 1 base and J 10 bases, with 16 bases left between them. Germline CDR1 reads MDHEN; CDR2 reads SYDVKM. As DNA, the CDR3 is TGTGCCAGCAGTTTATCCCCGGCGGGGGGGGGAAAACTGTTTTTT. Encoded protein: CASSLSPAGGGKLFF.

The chain employs TRBV5-1 and TRBJ1-2, with 9 nucleotides matching TRBD1. The V and J ends lost 3 bases and 4 bases, in that order; junction bases with no gene match: 7. CDR1 and CDR2 from the germline V gene are SGHRS and YFSETQ. CDR3 length: 15 amino acids. The CDR3 coding sequence is TGCGCCAGCAGCTGGGGTGACAGGGGGGCCTATGGCTACACCTTC. Its translation: CASSWGDRGAYGYTF.

The CDR3 region has the DNA TGTGCCAGCAGTTTCGGGGTTGGGGTTGAAAAACTGTTTTTT. Amino acid sequence: CASSFGVGVEKLFF. The chain uses TRBV6-5 and TRBJ1-4; D remains unclear. Per germline, CDR1 MNHEY and CDR2 SVGAGI. The V and J ends lost 4 bases and 7 bases respectively, with 13 bases between them. CDR3 length: 14 residues.

The chain uses TRBV29-1 and TRBJ2-3; 8 bases align to TRBD1. V lost 7 bases, J lost 1 base, and 4 bases stayed unmatched. In germline, CDR1 is SQVTM, CDR2 ANQGSEA. The CDR3 spans 13 residues. The CDR3 DNA sequence: TGCAGCGGGCGGGGACAGGGCACAGATACGCAGTATTTT. It translates to CSGRGQGTDTQYF.

The chain recombines TRBV7-8 with TRBJ2-1; no reliable D call. V was pared by 3 bases and J by 4 bases, with 13 bases between. The CDR3 is made up of 15 amino acids. The V gene's germline CDR1 is SGHVS and CDR2 FQNEAQ. For the CDR3, the DNA is TGTGCCAGCAGCTTGATTCCCCTACTGTACAATGAGCAGTTCTTC. Amino acid sequence: CASSLIPLLYNEQFF.

This chain links TRBV6-6 with TRBJ2-3; D unclear. The germline gives CDR1 MNHNY, CDR2 SVGAGI (reference sequence). This CDR3 comprises 13 residues. Trimming pared 0 bases from V and 5 bases from J, leaving 6 bases between. The CDR3 DNA reads as TGTGCCAGCAGTTACTCCGAACTAGATACGCAGTATTTT. Amino acid sequence: CASSYSELDTQYF.

The V gene is TRBV5-1, the J gene TRBJ1-1; a weak D match, TRBD1 (5 bases). CDR1 is SGHRS, CDR2 YFSETQ, per germline. The CDR3 has 16 residues. V was clipped by 0 bases and J by 2 bases, with 14 bases between them. CDR3 protein: CASSLEGVTANTEAFF. DNA for the CDR3: TGCGCCAGCAGCTTGGAAGGGGTCACAGCTAACACTGAAGCTTTCTTT.

The chain is built from TRBV20-1 and TRBJ2-7; possibly TRBD2 for D (5 bases). Germline V CDR1 and CDR2: DFQATT, SNEGSKA (reference sequence). V dropped 0 bases and J dropped 7 bases, with 7 bases sitting between them. The CDR3 runs 11 residues. For the CDR3, the DNA is TGCAGTGCTAGAGAGAGGGAAGAGCAGTACTTC. This gives the protein CSAREREEQYF.

This sequence joins TRBV5-6 and TRBJ2-7; maybe TRBD1 (6 bases). This CDR3 region has 13 residues. Trimming took off 3 bases at V and 1 base at J, with 8 bases between the two ends. CDR1 and CDR2 (germline): SGHDT, YYEEEE. CDR3 nucleotides: TGTGCCAGCAGCTCGGACAGTTCCTACGAGCAGTACTTC. Its translation is CASSSDSSYEQYF.

The V gene is TRBV6-1, the J gene TRBJ1-2; D call uncertain. The CDR3 sequence is 14 residues long. Per germline, CDR1 MNHNS and CDR2 SASEGT. Trimming shortened V by 8 bases and J by 1 base, and 14 bases separated the two germline ends. The CDR3 nucleotides are TGTGCCAGCGAACTGAAAAGCGGTAACTATGGCTACACCTTC. It is translated as CASELKSGNYGYTF.

This sequence joins TRBV7-8 and TRBJ2-1, with 14 bases identical to TRBD2. The CDR3 has 16 amino acids. From germline, CDR1 is SGHVS and CDR2 FQNEAQ. The trim removed 3 bases at V and 8 bases at J, leaving 6 bases unmatched. This chain's CDR3 is CASSFKTSGGADEQFF. In nucleotides, the CDR3 is TGTGCCAGCAGCTTTAAGACTAGCGGGGGGGCCGATGAGCAGTTCTTC.

The rearrangement links TRBV18 to TRBJ2-2, with TRBD2 matching over 11 bases. Per germline, CDR1 KGHSH and CDR2 LQKENI. This CDR3 contains 17 residues. J lost 2 bases, V lost 3 bases, and 5 bases had no gene match. The CDR3 protein is CASSPRLAGFNTGELFF. The CDR3 nucleotides read TGTGCCAGCTCACCTAGACTAGCGGGGTTCAACACCGGGGAGCTGTTTTTT.